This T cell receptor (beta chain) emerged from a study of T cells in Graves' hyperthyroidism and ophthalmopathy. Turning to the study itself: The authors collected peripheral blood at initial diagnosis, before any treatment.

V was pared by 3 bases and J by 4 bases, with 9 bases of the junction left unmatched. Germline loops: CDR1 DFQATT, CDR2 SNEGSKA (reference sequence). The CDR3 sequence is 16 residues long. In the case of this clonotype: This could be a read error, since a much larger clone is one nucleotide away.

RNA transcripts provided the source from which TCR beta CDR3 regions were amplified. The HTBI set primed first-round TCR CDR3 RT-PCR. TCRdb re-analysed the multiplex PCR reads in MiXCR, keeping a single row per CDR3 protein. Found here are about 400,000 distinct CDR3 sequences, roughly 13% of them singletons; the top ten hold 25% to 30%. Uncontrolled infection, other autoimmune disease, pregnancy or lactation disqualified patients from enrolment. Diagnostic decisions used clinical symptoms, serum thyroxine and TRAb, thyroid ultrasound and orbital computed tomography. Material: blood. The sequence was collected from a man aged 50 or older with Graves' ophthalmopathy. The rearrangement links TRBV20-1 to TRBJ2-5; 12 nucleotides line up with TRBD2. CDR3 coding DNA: TGCAGTGCTAGGGGGACTAGCGGGCGGCACCGAGAGACCCAGTACTTC. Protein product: CSARGTSGRHRETQYF.